The rows below give T cell receptor beta chains drawn from one sample of a study of T cells after somatic rescue of genetic block. Produced via immunoSEQ multiplex PCR; TCRdb's table is partial and in-frame only. The sample has approximately 70,000 clones, approximately 91% seen once. The sample comprised peripheral blood mononuclear cells (PBMCs). The origin of the receptors is a man aged 25-40 years. The CDR3 runs from the conserved cysteine through the conserved F or W. Fields, in order: clone size, D gene, J gene, V gene, CDR3 protein, CDR3 DNA. D genes are given only for firm matches. Some rows mark clone size as missing; the rest say once, few, many or name a class of expanded clone.

clone_size: .
d_call: .
j_call: TRBJ1-5
v_call: TRBV2
cdr3_aa: CASSEVGGVHNQPQHF
cdr3_nt: TGTGCCAGCAGTGAAGTTGGGGGGGTTCACAATCAGCCCCAGCATTTT

clone_size: .
d_call: .
j_call: TRBJ1-5
v_call: TRBV15
cdr3_aa: CATSRGGEGERPQHF
cdr3_nt: TGTGCCACCAGCAGAGGAGGCGAGGGGGAGAGGCCCCAGCATTTT

clone_size: .
d_call: .
j_call: TRBJ2-3
v_call: TRBV10-3
cdr3_aa: CAISESMEGATDTQYF
cdr3_nt: TGTGCCATCAGTGAGTCGATGGAGGGAGCTACAGATACGCAGTATTTT

clone_size: .
d_call: .
j_call: TRBJ1-1
v_call: TRBV29-1
cdr3_aa: CSVGRTNTEAFF
cdr3_nt: TGCAGCGTGGGACGGACGAACACTGAAGCTTTCTTT

clone_size: once
d_call: .
j_call: TRBJ2-1
v_call: TRBV27
cdr3_aa: CASSLYGRHNEQFF
cdr3_nt: TGTGCCAGCAGTTTATATGGCCGACACAATGAGCAGTTCTTC

clone_size: few
d_call: .
j_call: TRBJ1-1
v_call: TRBV4-3
cdr3_aa: CASSQVRETEAFF
cdr3_nt: TGCGCCAGCAGCCAAGTTAGGGAGACTGAAGCTTTCTTT

clone_size: .
d_call: TRBD1
j_call: TRBJ1-1
v_call: TRBV4-1
cdr3_aa: CASSFSPDRPGGDTEAFF
cdr3_nt: TGCGCCAGCAGCTTTTCCCCGGACAGGCCCGGTGGGGACACTGAAGCTTTCTTT

clone_size: few
d_call: TRBD1
j_call: TRBJ1-1
v_call: TRBV19
cdr3_aa: CASTPGQGNTEAFF
cdr3_nt: TGTGCCAGTACCCCGGGACAGGGGAACACTGAAGCTTTCTTT

clone_size: .
d_call: .
j_call: TRBJ1-3
v_call: TRBV2
cdr3_aa: CASRSYVSGNTIYF
cdr3_nt: TGTGCCAGCAGATCCTACGTCTCTGGAAACACCATATATTTT

clone_size: .
d_call: .
j_call: TRBJ2-5
v_call: TRBV2
cdr3_aa: CASSDLESGSQYF
cdr3_nt: TGTGCCAGCAGTGATCTCGAAAGTGGGTCCCAGTACTTC

clone_size: once
d_call: .
j_call: TRBJ1-5
v_call: TRBV6-1
cdr3_aa: CASSEALVGTDTQPQHF
cdr3_nt: TGTGCCAGCAGTGAAGCCTTAGTTGGAACAGATACTCAGCCCCAGCATTTT

clone_size: .
d_call: .
j_call: TRBJ2-7
v_call: TRBV6-1
cdr3_aa: CASSEVAGSYEQYF
cdr3_nt: TGTGCCAGCAGTGAGGTAGCAGGGAGCTACGAGCAGTACTTC

clone_size: .
d_call: .
j_call: TRBJ1-2
v_call: TRBV7-9
cdr3_aa: CASSQEWTDGYTF
cdr3_nt: TGTGCCAGCAGCCAGGAGTGGACAGATGGCTACACCTTC

clone_size: .
d_call: .
j_call: TRBJ2-1
v_call: TRBV7-9
cdr3_aa: CASSSGPEGSYNEQFF
cdr3_nt: TGTGCCAGCAGTTCAGGGCCCGAAGGTTCCTACAATGAGCAGTTCTTC

clone_size: .
d_call: .
j_call: TRBJ1-6
v_call: TRBV6-8
cdr3_aa: CASSSQGNSPLHF
cdr3_nt: TGTGCCAGCAGTTCCCAGGGGAATTCACCCCTCCACTTT

clone_size: .
d_call: TRBD1
j_call: TRBJ2-3
v_call: TRBV27
cdr3_aa: CASSLSYRGSTDTQYF
cdr3_nt: TGTGCCAGCAGTTTATCATACAGGGGCAGCACAGATACGCAGTATTTT

clone_size: once
d_call: .
j_call: TRBJ2-3
v_call: TRBV4-3
cdr3_aa: CASSRERGRSDTQYF
cdr3_nt: TGCGCCAGCAGCCGGGAAAGGGGCAGGTCAGATACGCAGTATTTT

clone_size: .
d_call: TRBD2
j_call: TRBJ2-3
v_call: TRBV12-5
cdr3_aa: CASDRSGRASDTQYF
cdr3_nt: TGTGCTAGTGACCGTAGCGGGAGGGCCTCAGATACGCAGTATTTT

clone_size: .
d_call: TRBD2
j_call: TRBJ2-3
v_call: TRBV5-4
cdr3_aa: CASSPGVAGSTDTQYF
cdr3_nt: TGTGCCAGCAGTCCGGGCGTAGCGGGGAGCACAGATACGCAGTATTTT

clone_size: once
d_call: TRBD1
j_call: TRBJ1-1
v_call: TRBV9
cdr3_aa: CASSPSTGGNTEAFF
cdr3_nt: TGTGCCAGCAGCCCTTCGACAGGGGGCAACACTGAAGCTTTCTTT

clone_size: .
d_call: .
j_call: TRBJ2-7
v_call: TRBV2
cdr3_aa: CASRMGEQYF
cdr3_nt: TGTGCCAGCAGGATGGGGGAGCAGTACTTC

clone_size: .
d_call: .
j_call: TRBJ1-4
v_call: TRBV5-8
cdr3_aa: CASSLRGSNEKLFF
cdr3_nt: TGTGCCAGCAGCTTGCGAGGTTCTAATGAAAAACTGTTTTTT

clone_size: .
d_call: .
j_call: TRBJ2-3
v_call: TRBV7-9
cdr3_aa: CASSYGQSTDTQYF
cdr3_nt: TGTGCCAGCAGCTACGGACAGAGCACAGATACGCAGTATTTT

clone_size: .
d_call: .
j_call: TRBJ2-2
v_call: TRBV19
cdr3_aa: CASSNTGELFF
cdr3_nt: TGTGCCAGTAGTAACACCGGGGAGCTGTTTTTT

clone_size: once
d_call: .
j_call: TRBJ1-2
v_call: TRBV6-5
cdr3_aa: CASGAGAAGYTF
cdr3_nt: TGTGCCAGCGGCGCAGGGGCGGCGGGCTACACCTTC

clone_size: .
d_call: TRBD1
j_call: TRBJ1-2
v_call: TRBV6-6
cdr3_aa: CASRDRGGYTF
cdr3_nt: TGTGCCAGCCGGGACAGGGGCGGCTACACCTTC

clone_size: once
d_call: .
j_call: TRBJ2-4
v_call: TRBV15
cdr3_aa: CATSREGVAKNIQYF
cdr3_nt: TGTGCCACCAGCAGAGAAGGAGTAGCCAAAAACATTCAGTACTTC

clone_size: once
d_call: .
j_call: TRBJ2-2
v_call: TRBV6-5
cdr3_aa: CASTTGGANTGELFF
cdr3_nt: TGTGCCAGCACCACCGGCGGGGCGAACACCGGGGAGCTGTTTTTT

clone_size: .
d_call: .
j_call: TRBJ1-1
v_call: TRBV27
cdr3_aa: CASSQGRSSFGAFF
cdr3_nt: TGTGCCAGCAGTCAAGGCAGATCTAGCTTTGGAGCTTTCTTT

clone_size: once
d_call: TRBD1
j_call: TRBJ2-1
v_call: TRBV5-4
cdr3_aa: CASSDPVTGNEQFF
cdr3_nt: TGTGCCAGCAGCGACCCCGTGACAGGGAATGAGCAGTTCTTC

clone_size: .
d_call: TRBD2
j_call: TRBJ2-2
v_call: TRBV10-1
cdr3_aa: CASSGEGATGELFF
cdr3_nt: TGCGCCAGCAGTGGGGAGGGCGCCACCGGGGAGCTGTTTTTT

clone_size: .
d_call: TRBD1
j_call: TRBJ1-4
v_call: TRBV7-2
cdr3_aa: CASSPNGGQSVFF
cdr3_nt: TGTGCCAGCAGCCCCAACGGGGGACAGAGCGTGTTTTTT

clone_size: .
d_call: .
j_call: TRBJ2-7
v_call: TRBV5-1
cdr3_aa: CASSLEGDYEQYF
cdr3_nt: TGCGCCAGCAGTTTGGAAGGAGACTACGAGCAGTACTTC

clone_size: .
d_call: .
j_call: TRBJ1-5
v_call: TRBV5-6
cdr3_aa: CASSLGQNPQPQHF
cdr3_nt: TGTGCCAGCAGCTTGGGACAGAACCCTCAGCCCCAGCATTTT

clone_size: .
d_call: .
j_call: TRBJ2-5
v_call: TRBV2
cdr3_aa: CASSESVQETQYF
cdr3_nt: TGTGCCAGCAGTGAATCAGTCCAAGAGACCCAGTACTTC

clone_size: .
d_call: TRBD1
j_call: TRBJ2-7
v_call: TRBV19
cdr3_aa: CASSIRPGQGGEQYF
cdr3_nt: TGTGCCAGTAGTATCCGCCCGGGACAGGGCGGCGAGCAGTACTTC

clone_size: .
d_call: TRBD1
j_call: TRBJ2-6
v_call: TRBV4-2
cdr3_aa: CASRFRDRDSGANVLTF
cdr3_nt: TGTGCCAGCAGGTTCCGGGACAGAGACTCTGGGGCCAACGTCCTGACTTTC

clone_size: .
d_call: TRBD1
j_call: TRBJ2-7
v_call: TRBV28
cdr3_aa: CASRAQGQGIAYEQYF
cdr3_nt: TGTGCCAGCAGGGCCCAGGGACAGGGGATCGCCTACGAGCAGTACTTC

clone_size: .
d_call: TRBD1
j_call: TRBJ2-7
v_call: TRBV29-1
cdr3_aa: CSVEFGTGNYEQYF
cdr3_nt: TGCAGCGTTGAATTTGGGACAGGGAACTACGAGCAGTACTTC

clone_size: .
d_call: .
j_call: TRBJ2-2
v_call: TRBV28
cdr3_aa: CATQRPGAGELFF
cdr3_nt: TGTGCCACCCAGAGGCCCGGAGCCGGGGAGCTGTTTTTT